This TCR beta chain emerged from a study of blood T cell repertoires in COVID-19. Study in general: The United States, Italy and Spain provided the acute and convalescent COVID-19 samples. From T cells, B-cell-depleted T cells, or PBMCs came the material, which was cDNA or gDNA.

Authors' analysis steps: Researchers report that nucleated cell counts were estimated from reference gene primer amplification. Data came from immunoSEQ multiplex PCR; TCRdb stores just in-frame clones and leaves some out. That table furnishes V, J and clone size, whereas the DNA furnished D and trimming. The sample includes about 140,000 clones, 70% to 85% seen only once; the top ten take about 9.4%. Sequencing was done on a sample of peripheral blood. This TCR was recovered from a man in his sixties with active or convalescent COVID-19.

The CDR3 loop reads CASSLAGSGIYEQYV. DNA for the CDR3: TGTGCCAGCAGCTTGGCCGGTAGCGGAATCTACGAGCAGTACGTC. V gene TRBV5-4 combines with J gene TRBJ2-7; D might be TRBD2 (6 bases). CDR3 length: 15 residues. The V gene lost 0 bases and the J gene lost 3 bases, with 13 bases spanning the gap. Germline V gives CDR1 SGHNT, CDR2 YYREEE (reference sequence).